This T cell receptor beta chain was captured by sequencing in a study of blood T cell repertoires in COVID-19 (dated by TCRdb to the early 2020s). About the investigation overall: Collaborator samples came from the United States, Italy and Spain and covered acute and convalescent phases of COVID-19. The material from the prospective study consisted of cDNA or gDNA derived from T cells, B-cell-depleted T cells, or PBMCs. Subjects who had been exposed to COVID-19, were actively infected with it, or had recovered from it provided the deeply sampled blood TCRbeta repertoires that made up the dataset. A freely available public database, intended as a resource for researchers studying the immune response to SARS-CoV-2, is where the repertoires were released. Samples came from the ongoing ImmuneRACE study (first 160 participants) plus 1,254 subjects from 6 global collaborators. Nearly every sample came with metadata listing a de-identified subject ID, COVID-19 status, age in years and sex. Where available, HLA class I and class II types were taken from metadata supplied by the sample provider and were not determined by assay-based typing.

Collaborating institutions collected whole blood in K2EDTA tubes following their own protocols. For TCRbeta analysis, collaborators shipped samples as frozen whole blood, isolated PBMCs, or DNA extracted from either of those sample types. As regards this clone: The clone's antigen remains unknown. No much larger clonotype is one base removed from it; base qualities were not supplied.

The CDR3 runs 16 residues from the cysteine to the phenylalanine. Of the read, only the CDR3 DNA is kept; its 48 bases are in frame from base 1. CDR1 and CDR2 are read off the germline V gene as WSHSY and SAAADI. Here V drops 8 bases and J drops 2 bases, and the junction holds 8 bases not matched to any gene. TCRbeta CDR3 regions were amplified from genomic DNA by means of the immunoSEQ Assay, a bias-controlled multiplex PCR. For the original study's pipeline: The number of nucleated cells in each sample was estimated by amplification of reference gene primers within the assay. To quantify the absolute abundance of each unique TCRbeta CDR3 rearrangement, sequence reads were collapsed and filtered. For each sample, productive Simpson clonality was calculated by taking the square root of Simpson's diversity index across productive rearrangements. TCRdb limited this immuneACCESS table to in-frame rearrangements with V and J called. A share of clones is missing; checked studies link under half to unresolved V genes, and the rest is unexplained. That table gives V, J and clone size, and the DNA gave D and trimming. The sample table contains roughly 130,000 clones; only one count was recorded for more than 80% of them. More than 9% of the sample is taken by the ten largest.

The paper's findings and limits, for the study overall: Clinical and demographic metadata were provided uncurated, with the amount varying by source and participant.

The sequence came from a woman aged 55-70 years with acute or convalescent COVID-19. The sample was peripheral blood. The sequence joins TRBV10-2 to TRBJ2-5; 13 of the junction bases match TRBD2. CDR3 loop: CASQGLAGWGQETQYF. The bases read TGCGCCAGCCAGGGACTAGCGGGGTGGGGGCAAGAGACCCAGTACTTC.